These 2 T cell receptor beta chains were sequenced from one sample in a study of control samples from healthy donors and cancer patients. Measured with immunoSEQ multiplex PCR; TCRdb has only the in-frame clones, and not every one. The table has 60,000 to 95,000 clones, roughly 80% seen once. The sample was blood. The source of these receptors is a man over 45 in good health.

This sequence joins TRBV10-1 and TRBJ2-7; tentative D call: TRBD2 (6 bases). Trimming pared 2 bases from V and 2 bases from J, leaving 10 bases between. Germline V gives CDR1 WNHNN, CDR2 SYGVQD (reference sequence). The CDR3 is made up of 14 amino acids. The CDR3, as DNA: TGCGCCAGCAGTGAGGGCGGGGCTACCTACGAGCAGTACTTC. Its translation: CASSEGGATYEQYF.

The chain recombines TRBV19 with TRBJ2-6; TRBD2 matches at 13 bases. J gave up 0 bases and V 5 bases, and 7 bases lay outside the gene matches. CDR3 length: 19 amino acids. Per germline, CDR1 LNHDA and CDR2 SQIVND (reference sequence). The CDR3 DNA follows: TGTGCCAGTAGTCCGAGGACTAGCGGGAGTATCTCTGGGGCCAACGTCCTGACTTTC. Translating it yields CASSPRTSGSISGANVLTF.